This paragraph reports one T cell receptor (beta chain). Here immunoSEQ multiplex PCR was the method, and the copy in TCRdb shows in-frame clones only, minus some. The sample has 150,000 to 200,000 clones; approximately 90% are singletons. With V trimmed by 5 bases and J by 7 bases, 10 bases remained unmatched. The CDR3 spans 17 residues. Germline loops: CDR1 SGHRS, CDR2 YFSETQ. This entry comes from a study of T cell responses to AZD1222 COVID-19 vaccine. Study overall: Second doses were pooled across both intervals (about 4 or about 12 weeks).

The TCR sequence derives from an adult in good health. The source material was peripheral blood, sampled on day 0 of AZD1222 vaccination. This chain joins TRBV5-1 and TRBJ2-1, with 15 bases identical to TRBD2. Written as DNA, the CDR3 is TGCGCCAGCAGGTCGCTTCCCGGGACTAGCGGGAGGAATGAGCAGTTCTTC. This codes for CASRSLPGTSGRNEQFF.